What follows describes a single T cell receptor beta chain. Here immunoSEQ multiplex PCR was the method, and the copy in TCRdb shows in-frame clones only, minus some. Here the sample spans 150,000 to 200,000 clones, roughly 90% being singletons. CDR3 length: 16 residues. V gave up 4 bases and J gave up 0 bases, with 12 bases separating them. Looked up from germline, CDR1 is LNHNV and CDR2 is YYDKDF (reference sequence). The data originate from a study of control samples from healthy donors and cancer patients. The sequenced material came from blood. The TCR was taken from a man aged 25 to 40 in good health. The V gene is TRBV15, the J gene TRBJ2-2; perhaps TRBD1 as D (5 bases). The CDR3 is CATSKTGYPNTGELFF. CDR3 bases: TGTGCCACCAGCAAAACAGGCTATCCGAACACCGGGGAGCTGTTTTTT.